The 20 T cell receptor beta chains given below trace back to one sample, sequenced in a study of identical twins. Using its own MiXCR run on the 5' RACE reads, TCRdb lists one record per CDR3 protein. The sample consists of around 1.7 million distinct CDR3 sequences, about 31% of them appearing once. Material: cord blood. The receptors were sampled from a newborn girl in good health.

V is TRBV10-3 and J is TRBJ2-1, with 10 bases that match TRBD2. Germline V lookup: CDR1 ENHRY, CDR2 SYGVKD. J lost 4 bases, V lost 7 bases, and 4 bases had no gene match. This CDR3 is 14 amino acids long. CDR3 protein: CAIKKLAGYNEQFF. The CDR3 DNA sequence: TGTGCCATCAAAAAACTAGCGGGGTACAATGAGCAGTTCTTC.

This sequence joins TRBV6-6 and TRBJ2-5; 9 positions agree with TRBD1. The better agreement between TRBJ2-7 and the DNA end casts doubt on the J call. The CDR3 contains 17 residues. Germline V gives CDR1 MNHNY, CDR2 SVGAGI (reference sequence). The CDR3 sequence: CASSKYRTGQGRDEQYF. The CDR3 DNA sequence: TGTGCCAGCAGTAAATACAGGACGGGACAGGGTAGGGACGAGCAGTACTTC.

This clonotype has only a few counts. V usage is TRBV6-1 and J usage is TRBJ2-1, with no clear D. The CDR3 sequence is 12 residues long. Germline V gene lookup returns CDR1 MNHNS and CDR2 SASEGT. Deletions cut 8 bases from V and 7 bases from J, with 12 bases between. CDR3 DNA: TGTGCCAGCGCGCAGTTGGGGAATGAGCAGTTCTTC. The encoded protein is CASAQLGNEQFF.

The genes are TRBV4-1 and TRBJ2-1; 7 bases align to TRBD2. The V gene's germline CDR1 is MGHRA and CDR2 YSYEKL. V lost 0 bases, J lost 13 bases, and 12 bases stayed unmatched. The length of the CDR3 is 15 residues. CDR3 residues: CASSQDRGGVETQFF. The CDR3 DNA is TGCGCCAGCAGCCAAGATCGTGGGGGGGTGGAGACCCAGTTCTTC.

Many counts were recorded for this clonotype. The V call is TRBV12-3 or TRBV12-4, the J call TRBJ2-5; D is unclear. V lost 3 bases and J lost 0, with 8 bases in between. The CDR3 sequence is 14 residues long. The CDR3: CASSFLGNQETQYF. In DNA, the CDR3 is TGTGCCAGCAGTTTTTTGGGGAACCAAGAGACCCAGTACTTC.

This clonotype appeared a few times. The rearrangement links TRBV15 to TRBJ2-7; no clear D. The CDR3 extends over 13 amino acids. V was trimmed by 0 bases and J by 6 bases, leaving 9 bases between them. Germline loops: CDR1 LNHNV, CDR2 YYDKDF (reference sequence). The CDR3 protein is CATSRDSIGEQYF. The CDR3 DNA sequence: TGTGCCACCAGCAGAGATTCTATCGGCGAGCAGTACTTC.

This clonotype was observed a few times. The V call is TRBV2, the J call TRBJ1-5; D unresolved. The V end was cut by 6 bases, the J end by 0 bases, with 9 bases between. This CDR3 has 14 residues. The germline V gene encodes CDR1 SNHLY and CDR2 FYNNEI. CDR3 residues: CASSPDYSNQPQHF. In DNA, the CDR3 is TGTGCCAGCAGCCCCGATTATAGCAATCAGCCCCAGCATTTT.

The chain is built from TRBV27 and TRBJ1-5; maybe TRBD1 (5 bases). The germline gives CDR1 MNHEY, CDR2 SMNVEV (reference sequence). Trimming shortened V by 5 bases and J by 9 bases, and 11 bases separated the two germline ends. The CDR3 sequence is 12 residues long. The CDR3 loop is CASSALGGPQHF. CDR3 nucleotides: TGTGCCAGCAGTGCCCTGGGGGGGCCCCAGCATTTT.

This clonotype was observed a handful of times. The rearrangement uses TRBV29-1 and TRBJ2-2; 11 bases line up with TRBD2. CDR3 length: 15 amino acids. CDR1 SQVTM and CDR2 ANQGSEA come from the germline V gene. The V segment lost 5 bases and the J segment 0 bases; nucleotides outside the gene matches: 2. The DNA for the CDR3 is TGCAGCGTTACTAGCGGGAGCGCGAACACCGGGGAGCTGTTTTTT. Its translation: CSVTSGSANTGELFF.

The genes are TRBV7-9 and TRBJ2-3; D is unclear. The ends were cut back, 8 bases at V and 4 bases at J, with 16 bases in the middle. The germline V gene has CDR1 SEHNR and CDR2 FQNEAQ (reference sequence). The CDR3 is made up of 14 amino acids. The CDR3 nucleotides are TGTGCCAGCTCCCTAAGTGAGACGGCAGATACGCAGTATTTT. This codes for CASSLSETADTQYF.

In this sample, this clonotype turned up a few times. The CDR3 DNA follows: TGCAGTGCTAGTAGACAGGGCCCCTACAATGAGCAGTTCTTC. As protein: CSASRQGPYNEQFF. The gene calls are TRBV20-1 and TRBJ2-1; 7 bases are shared with TRBD1. V lost 3 bases to trimming and J lost 2 bases; unmatched junction nucleotides: 4. Germline V gives CDR1 DFQATT, CDR2 SNEGSKA (reference sequence). The CDR3 has 14 residues.

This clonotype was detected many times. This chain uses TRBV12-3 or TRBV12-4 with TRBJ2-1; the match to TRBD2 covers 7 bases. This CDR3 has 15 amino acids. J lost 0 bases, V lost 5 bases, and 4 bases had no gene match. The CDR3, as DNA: TGTGCCAGCAGTCCGCGGACTAGCTCCTACAATGAGCAGTTCTTC. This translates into CASSPRTSSYNEQFF.

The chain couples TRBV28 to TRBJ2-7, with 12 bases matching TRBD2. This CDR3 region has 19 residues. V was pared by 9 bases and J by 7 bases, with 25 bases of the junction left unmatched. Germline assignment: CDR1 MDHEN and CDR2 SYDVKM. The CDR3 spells CASSPALAGGPFSYNEQYF. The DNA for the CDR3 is TGTGCCAGTAGTCCCGCCCTAGCGGGAGGGCCCTTCTCCTACAATGAGCAGTACTTC.

This CDR3 reads CASSQVGGKNEQFF. DNA of the CDR3: TGCGCCAGCAGCCAAGTCGGGGGGAAGAATGAGCAGTTCTTC. The genes are TRBV4-1 and TRBJ2-1, with 7 nucleotides matching TRBD2. CDR1 and CDR2 from the germline V gene are MGHRA and YSYEKL. This CDR3 has 14 amino acids. Trimming took 1 base from V and 7 from J; bases not matched to a gene: 4.

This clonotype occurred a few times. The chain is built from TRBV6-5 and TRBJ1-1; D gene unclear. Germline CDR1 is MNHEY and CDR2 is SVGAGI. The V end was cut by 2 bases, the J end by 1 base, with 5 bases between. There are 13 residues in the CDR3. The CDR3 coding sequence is TGTGCCAGCAGTTACGCAGCGAACACTGAAGCTTTCTTT. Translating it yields CASSYAANTEAFF.

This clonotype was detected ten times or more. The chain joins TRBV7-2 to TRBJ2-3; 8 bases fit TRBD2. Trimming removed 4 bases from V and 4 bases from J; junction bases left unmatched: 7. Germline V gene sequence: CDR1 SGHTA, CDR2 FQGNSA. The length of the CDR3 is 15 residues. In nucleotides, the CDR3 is TGTGCCAGCAGCTCCTCTCTACTAGCGGCAGATACGCAGTATTTT. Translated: CASSSSLLAADTQYF. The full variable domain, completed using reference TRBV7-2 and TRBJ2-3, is GAGVSQSPSNKVTEKGKDVELRCDPISGHTALYWYRQSLGQGLEFLIYFQGNSAPDKSGLPSDRFSAERTGGSVSTLTIQRTQQEDSAVYLCASSSSLLAADTQYFGPGTRLTVL.

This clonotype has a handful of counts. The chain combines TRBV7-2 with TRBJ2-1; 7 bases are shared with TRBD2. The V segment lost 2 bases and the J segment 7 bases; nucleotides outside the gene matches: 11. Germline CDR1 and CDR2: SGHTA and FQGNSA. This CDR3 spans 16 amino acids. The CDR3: CASSLTAGTLRNEQFF. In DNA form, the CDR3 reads TGTGCCAGCAGCTTAACAGCGGGAACCCTCAGGAATGAGCAGTTCTTC.

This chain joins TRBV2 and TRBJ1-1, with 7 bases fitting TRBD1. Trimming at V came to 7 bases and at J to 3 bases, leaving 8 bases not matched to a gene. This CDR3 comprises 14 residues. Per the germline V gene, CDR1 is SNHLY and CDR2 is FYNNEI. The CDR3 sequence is CASIGQGVDTEAFF. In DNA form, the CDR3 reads TGTGCCAGCATCGGGCAGGGGGTCGACACTGAAGCTTTCTTT. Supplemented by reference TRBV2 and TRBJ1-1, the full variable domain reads EPEVTQTPSHQVTQMGQEVILRCVPISNHLYFYWYRQILGQKVEFLVSFYNNEISEKSEIFDDQFSVERPDGSNFTLKIRSTKLEDSAMYFCASIGQGVDTEAFFGQGTRLTVV.

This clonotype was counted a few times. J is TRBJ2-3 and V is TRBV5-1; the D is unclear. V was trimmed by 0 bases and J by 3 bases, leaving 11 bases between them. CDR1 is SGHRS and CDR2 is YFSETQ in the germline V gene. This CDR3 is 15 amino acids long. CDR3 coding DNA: TGCGCCAGCAGCTTGGCCTTTGATCGTACAGATACGCAGTATTTT. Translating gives CASSLAFDRTDTQYF. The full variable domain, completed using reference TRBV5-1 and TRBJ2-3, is KAGVTQTPRYLIKTRGQQVTLSCSPISGHRSVSWYQQTPGQGLQFLFEYFSETQRNKGNFPGRFSGRQFSNSRSEMNVSTLELGDSALYLCASSLAFDRTDTQYFGPGTRLTVL.

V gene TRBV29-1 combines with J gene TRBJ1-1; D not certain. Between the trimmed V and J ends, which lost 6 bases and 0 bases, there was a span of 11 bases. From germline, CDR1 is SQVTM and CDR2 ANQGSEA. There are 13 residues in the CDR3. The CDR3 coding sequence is TGCAGCGTCGGGCCCCTTATGAACACTGAAGCTTTCTTT. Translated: CSVGPLMNTEAFF. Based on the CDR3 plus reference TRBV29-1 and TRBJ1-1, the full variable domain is SAVISQKPSRDICQRGTSLTIQCQVDSQVTMMFWYRQQPGQSLTLIATANQGSEATYESGFVIDKFPISRPNLTFSTLTVSNMSPEDSSIYLCSVGPLMNTEAFFGQGTRLTVV.